The 19 T cell receptor beta chains reported below all come from one sample, sequenced in a study of cytomegalovirus exposure and HLA in healthy donors. TCRdb's table, derived via immunoSEQ multiplex PCR, lists solely in-frame clones and lacks some. This table has 110,000 or so clones, 70% to 90% appearing once. Sequenced sample: PBMCs. The origin of the receptors is a man in his late teens or twenties in good health and CMV-seropositive.

V usage is TRBV5-6 and J usage is TRBJ2-5; TRBD2 aligns across 8 bases. The DNA end is more similar to TRBJ2-7, so the J call may be wrong. This CDR3 spans 15 amino acids. Germline-derived CDR1 and CDR2 are SGHDT and YYEEEE. The CDR3, as DNA: TGTGCCAGCAGCCTCGGCGGGGGGCATATTTACGAGCAGTACTTC. Protein product: CASSLGGGHIYEQYF.

This clone was seen a few times. This sequence joins TRBV5-5 and TRBJ1-6; 8 nucleotides align to TRBD1. CDR1 SGHKS and CDR2 YYEKEE come from the germline V gene (reference sequence). The trim removed 7 bases at V and 4 bases at J, leaving 4 bases unmatched. The CDR3 is made up of 14 amino acids. Here the CDR3 reads CASWTGQYNSPLHF. CDR3 bases: TGTGCCAGCTGGACAGGGCAGTATAATTCACCCCTCCACTTT.

The V gene is TRBV6-5, the J gene TRBJ2-3, with 8 nucleotides matching TRBD1. CDR1 MNHEY and CDR2 SVGAGI come from the germline V gene. The J segment lost 1 base and the V segment lost 6 bases, leaving 3 bases of the junction unmatched. This CDR3 is built from 14 residues. The CDR3 is CASSRTGCTDTQYF. The CDR3 nucleotides read TGTGCCAGCAGCCGGACAGGGTGCACAGATACGCAGTATTTT.

This clone was seen a few times. The J gene is TRBJ1-1, the V gene TRBV7-9; 8 bases align to TRBD1. Germline lookup yields CDR1 SEHNR and CDR2 FQNEAQ (reference sequence). The CDR3 runs 13 residues. Germline trimming cut 5 bases from V and 8 bases from J; bases unmatched to any gene: 7. Here the CDR3 reads CASSPRTGSEAFF. CDR3 in DNA: TGTGCCAGCAGCCCCCGGACAGGGTCCGAAGCTTTCTTT. Full variable domain (missing parts from reference TRBV7-9 and TRBJ1-1): DTGVSQNPRHKITKRGQNVTFRCDPISEHNRLYWYRQTLGQGPEFLTYFQNEAQLEKSRLLSDRFSAERPKGSFSTLEIQRTEQGDSAMYLCASSPRTGSEAFFGQGTRLTVV.

The chain carries TRBV5-1 and TRBJ2-1, with 8 positions matching TRBD2. Germline CDR1 and CDR2: SGHRS and YFSETQ. J was trimmed by 6 bases and V by 3 bases; bases with no gene match: 2. The CDR3 loop spans 13 amino acids. The CDR3 bases are TGCGCCAGCAGCTCCCGGGGGGGCAATGAGCAGTTCTTC. It translates to CASSSRGGNEQFF.

The chain carries TRBV5-1 and TRBJ2-5, with a possible D match to TRBD1 (5 bases). The CDR3 is made up of 15 amino acids. With 0 bases removed from V and 5 bases from J, the gap between germline ends came to 14 bases. Germline V gene sequence: CDR1 SGHRS, CDR2 YFSETQ. The CDR3 region has the DNA TGCGCCAGCAGCTTGGGTGGCTCAGGGAAGGAGACCCAGTACTTC. It encodes CASSLGGSGKETQYF.

The rearrangement links TRBV29-1 to TRBJ2-1; TRBD2 is a possible D gene (6 bases). CDR1 is SQVTM, CDR2 ANQGSEA, per germline. This CDR3 is 11 amino acids long. Trimming took off 6 bases at V and 9 bases at J, with 12 bases between the two ends. CDR3: CSVPGASEQFF. The DNA for the CDR3 is TGCAGCGTGCCGGGAGCGTCTGAGCAGTTCTTC.

The gene calls are TRBV19 and TRBJ2-1, with 12 nucleotides matching TRBD2. Trimming at V came to 9 bases and at J to 4 bases, leaving 1 base not matched to a gene. This CDR3 comprises 13 residues. Germline V CDR1 and CDR2: LNHDA, SQIVND (reference sequence). The CDR3 DNA is TGTGCCAGCACTAGCGGGGGGTACAATGAGCAGTTCTTC. Translating gives CASTSGGYNEQFF.

The chain links TRBV7-9 to TRBJ1-5; D is undetermined. Germline values: CDR1 SEHNR, CDR2 FQNEAQ (reference sequence). Trimming stripped 2 bases from V and 5 bases from J, with 7 bases between. CDR3 length equals 13 residues. The CDR3 sequence: CASSLQQDQPQHF. CDR3 bases: TGTGCCAGCAGCTTACAACAAGATCAGCCCCAGCATTTT.

The rearrangement links TRBV28 to TRBJ2-1; 12 bases agree with TRBD2. Trimming removed 5 bases from V and 7 bases from J; junction bases left unmatched: 3. Per germline, CDR1 MDHEN and CDR2 SYDVKM. The CDR3 has 14 residues. CDR3 protein: CASSLAGGRNEQFF. CDR3 in DNA: TGTGCCAGCAGTCTAGCGGGGGGGCGGAATGAGCAGTTCTTC.

The V and J genes are TRBV29-1 and TRBJ2-7, with TRBD2 as a possible D gene (6 bases). CDR1 is SQVTM and CDR2 is ANQGSEA in the germline V gene. V was clipped by 0 bases and J by 7 bases, with 13 bases between them. This CDR3 is 13 amino acids long. The CDR3 loop is CSVEDHRRGEQYF. For the CDR3, the DNA is TGCAGCGTTGAAGATCATAGGCGGGGAGAGCAGTACTTC.

The chain has TRBV5-5 and TRBJ2-7, with D possibly TRBD1 on 5 matching bases. The germline CDR1 and CDR2 sequences are SGHKS and YYEKEE (reference sequence). This CDR3 comprises 13 residues. Trimming cost V 0 bases and J 5 bases, with 9 bases left between them. The CDR3 is CASSLGTKNEQYF. The CDR3 bases are TGTGCCAGCAGCTTGGGGACAAAGAACGAGCAGTACTTC.

The V and J genes are TRBV10-1 and TRBJ2-3; weak D call: TRBD2 (6 bases). Trimming left V 4 bases short and J 6 bases short, with 23 bases between. The CDR3 sequence is 17 residues long. CDR1 is WNHNN and CDR2 is SYGVQD in the germline V gene (reference sequence). The CDR3 spells CASSGVKGGVNLDTQYF. The CDR3 DNA sequence: TGCGCCAGCAGTGGAGTGAAGGGCGGGGTGAACCTGGATACGCAGTATTTT.

The chain joins TRBV27 to TRBJ2-1, with 9 bases identical to TRBD2. Germline assignment: CDR1 MNHEY and CDR2 SMNVEV (reference sequence). This CDR3 is 15 amino acids long. V dropped 5 bases and J dropped 8; count of bases not matched to a gene: 10. The CDR3 loop is CASSLLAGYGHEQFF. DNA for the CDR3: TGTGCCAGCAGTCTGCTAGCGGGGTACGGGCATGAGCAGTTCTTC.

The CDR3 sequence: CSVSSSTGYGYTF. The CDR3 coding sequence is TGCAGCGTTTCATCCTCAACGGGCTATGGCTACACCTTC. V is TRBV29-1 and J is TRBJ1-2; D is uncertain. CDR1 is SQVTM and CDR2 is ANQGSEA in the germline V gene. Trimming pared 5 bases from V and 4 bases from J, leaving 14 bases between. The length of the CDR3 is 13 residues.

This chain joins TRBV5-1 and TRBJ2-1; maybe TRBD1 (6 bases). Germline CDR1 and CDR2: SGHRS and YFSETQ. This CDR3 is 13 amino acids long. Trimming shortened V by 3 bases and J by 5 bases, and 9 bases separated the two germline ends. DNA for the CDR3: TGCGCCAGCAGCTCTGGACAGAACAATGAGCAGTTCTTC. Protein product: CASSSGQNNEQFF.

The CDR3 reads CATSITGDYGYTF. The CDR3 DNA sequence: TGTGCCACCAGCATTACAGGGGATTATGGCTACACCTTC. The chain recombines TRBV15 with TRBJ1-2; 7 bases fit TRBD1. The trim removed 4 bases at V and 5 bases at J, leaving 4 bases unmatched. This CDR3 contains 13 residues. The germline V gene encodes CDR1 LNHNV and CDR2 YYDKDF (reference sequence).

The CDR3 DNA reads as TGTGCCAGCAGCTATACCGGGATGGCCATTTCACCCCTCCACTTT. Translating gives CASSYTGMAISPLHF. This chain joins TRBV6-1 and TRBJ1-6; unclear D gene. The CDR3 totals 15 residues. With 6 bases removed from V and 9 bases from J, the gap between germline ends came to 18 bases. Per germline, CDR1 MNHNS and CDR2 SASEGT.

The chain joins TRBV7-2 to TRBJ1-5; D uncertain. Germline assignment: CDR1 SGHTA and CDR2 FQGNSA. CDR3 length: 15 residues. V was clipped by 1 base and J by 7 bases, with 14 bases between them. The CDR3 spells CASSLGLVFYQPQHF. DNA of the CDR3: TGTGCCAGCAGCTTAGGCTTGGTCTTCTACCAGCCCCAGCATTTT. Together with reference TRBV7-2 and TRBJ1-5, the CDR3 gives the full variable domain: GAGVSQSPSNKVTEKGKDVELRCDPISGHTALYWYRQSLGQGLEFLIYFQGNSAPDKSGLPSDRFSAERTGGSVSTLTIQRTQQEDSAVYLCASSLGLVFYQPQHFGDGTRLSIL.